A selection of T cell receptor beta chains follows, all from one sample in a study of T cell repertoires in cytomegalovirus infection. Each CDR3 protein gets one entry after TCRdb re-called the reads with MiXCR. The sample has under 300,000 distinct CDR3 sequences, 22% seen once; the top ten hold roughly a fifth. These TCRs are of unknown antigen specificity. This specimen consisted of cultured PBMCs, obtained from culture after CMV antigen stimulation. The receptors were gathered from a human donor in good health (CMV status not recorded). Some clones in this sample may be carry-over from other donors' samples. Both conserved end residues are part of each CDR3. D genes are given only for firm matches. The size field is filled for only some rows; it gives once, few, many or a size class.

j_gene,abundance,v_gene,d_gene,CDR3nt,CDR3aa
TRBJ2-4,few,TRBV27,TRBD2,TGTGCCAGCAGTTTAAGGCCTAGCGGGAGACTGCCGGTTCAGTACTTC,CASSLRPSGRLPVQYF
TRBJ2-4,.,TRBV20-1,.,TGCAGTACTAAAGGGGTTTCCAAAAACATTCAGTACTTC,CSTKGVSKNIQYF
TRBJ1-2,.,TRBV5-4,.,TGTGCCAGCAGCTTTCAGGGCGGGGGCTATGGCTACACCTTC,CASSFQGGGYGYTF
TRBJ2-5,few,TRBV6-6,.,TGTGCCAGCAGTATTGTGCAGGAAGAGACCCAGTACTTC,CASSIVQEETQYF
TRBJ2-7,many,TRBV7-2,TRBD1,TGTGCCAGCAGCTTCATCCGGGACAGCCCCTACGAGCAGTACTTC,CASSFIRDSPYEQYF
TRBJ2-7,.,TRBV7-2,.,TGTGCCAGCAGCTTAGTGAAGACCCGCCATTTATACGAGCAGTACTTC,CASSLVKTRHLYEQYF
TRBJ2-1,once,TRBV20-1,.,TGCAGTGCTAGAGAGACTAGAAGCTACAATGAGCAGTTCTTC,CSARETRSYNEQFF
TRBJ2-2,few,TRBV7-9,.,TGTGCCAGCAGCTCCCGACTAGGTCTCTTCGCCGGGGAGCTGTTTTTT,CASSSRLGLFAGELFF
TRBJ2-1,few,TRBV7-2,.,TGTGCCAGCAGCACGGACAGTAGCTCCTACAATGAGCAGTTCTTC,CASSTDSSSYNEQFF
TRBJ1-2,many,TRBV7-8,.,TGTGCCAGCAGCCCGAGAGGACGCCTCAACTATGGCTACACCTTC,CASSPRGRLNYGYTF
TRBJ2-2,.,TRBV19,.,TGTGCCAGTAGCGAGGGGGTCGGAGCCGGGGAGCTGTTTTTT,CASSEGVGAGELFF
TRBJ1-4,many,TRBV5-1,.,TGCGCCAGCAGCTCTTCAAGGGGGGGTAATGAAAAACTGTTTTTT,CASSSSRGGNEKLFF
TRBJ2-1,.,TRBV6-2/TRBV6-3,TRBD1,TGTGCCAGCAGTTACTCAGGGTGGGACAGGGGACCAGAAGTGCAGTTCTTC,CASSYSGWDRGPEVQFF
TRBJ2-5,few,TRBV2,.,TGTGCCAGCAGTGATCTGACTACCCAAGAGACCCAGTACTTC,CASSDLTTQETQYF
TRBJ2-5,few,TRBV11-3,.,TGTGCCAGCAGCCCATCGTGGAGGGATGGTTCGGAAGAGACCCAGTACTTC,CASSPSWRDGSEETQYF
TRBJ2-4,.,TRBV9,TRBD2,TGTGCCAGCAGCGTAGGCCACGGGACTAGCGGGACCTATTCAAACATTCAGTACTTC,CASSVGHGTSGTYSNIQYF
TRBJ2-7,.,TRBV7-9,.,TGTGCCAGCAGCTTAGGTCAGGGAATGGACGAGCAGTACTTC,CASSLGQGMDEQYF
TRBJ2-3,.,TRBV5-4,.,TGTGCCAGCAAGCTCCCGGGCACAGATACGCAGTATTTT,CASKLPGTDTQYF